This entry is about one T cell receptor (beta chain). This clone's antigen is unknown. Per-nucleotide qualities are absent, and no much larger clonotype sits a single base away. The immunoSEQ Assay, a bias-controlled multiplex PCR, was used to amplify TCRbeta CDR3 regions from genomic DNA. The original methods were these. The number of nucleated cells in each sample was estimated from the amplification of reference gene primers within the assay. To quantify the absolute abundance of each unique TCRbeta CDR3 rearrangement, sequence reads were collapsed and filtered. For each sample, productive Simpson clonality was calculated as the square root of Simpson's diversity index across productive rearrangements. Not all clones reach the TCRdb copy of this immuneACCESS table, which keeps in-frame sequences only. Checked studies attribute under half of the gap to unresolved V genes and leave the rest unexplained. Clone size and the V and J calls come from that table; the DNA yielded D and trimming. In all, the sample holds hundreds of thousands of clones, and approximately 90% of those were seen once. Of the sample, under 3% falls within the top ten clones.

From a lookup of the germline V gene (reference sequence), CDR1 and CDR2 are LGHDT and YNNKEL. Compared with germline, V lacks 1 base and J lacks 3 bases; bases without a gene match: 5. Counted from cysteine to phenylalanine, this CDR3 has 15 amino acids. This entry keeps only the CDR3 DNA: 45 bases, framed from base 1. These data originate in a study of blood T cell repertoires in COVID-19 (TCRdb year 2020). Regarding the complete study: Samples from collaborators originated in the United States, Italy and Spain and spanned both the acute and convalescent phases of COVID-19. The material from the prospective study consisted of cDNA or gDNA derived from T cells, B-cell-depleted T cells, or PBMCs. The dataset comprised deeply sampled blood TCRbeta repertoires from subjects exposed to, actively infected with, or recovered from COVID-19. The repertoires were released in a freely available public database meant as a resource for research on the immune response to SARS-CoV-2. The samples were drawn from the first 160 participants of the ongoing ImmuneRACE study and from some 1,300 subjects provided by 6 global collaborators. A de-identified subject ID, COVID-19 status, age in years and sex were almost always included in the sample metadata. Where HLA class I and class II types were available, the types were taken from metadata supplied by the sample provider, not from assay-based typing.

Participants in the prospective study were enrolled through a virtual design, were aged about 18 to 89 years, and lived in 20 to 30 United States geographic areas. Cohort assignment in the prospective study relied on participant-reported clinical history from a screening survey and a study questionnaire. Recovered participants in ImmuneRACE Cohort 3 were defined by two consecutive negative NP/OP PCR tests, clearance by a healthcare professional, or resolution of symptoms. In the prospective study, whole blood, serum and a nasopharyngeal or oropharyngeal swab were collected from each participant by mobile phlebotomists. Additional blood draws and questionnaires over an approximately two-month period could optionally be provided by prospective study participants. Blood samples from the prospective study were shipped frozen or at room temperature prior to DNA extraction. Broader findings and caveats from the paper: Clinical and demographic metadata were provided uncurated, with the amount varying by source and participant.

The TCR sequence derives from a woman between 18 and 29 years old who had recovered from COVID-19. This chain joins TRBV3-1 (or the pseudogene TRBV3-2) to TRBJ2-5; 7 nucleotides in the junction match TRBD1. Sequenced sample: PBMCs or T cells enriched from blood (not recorded which). The CDR3 here reads CASSQVTTGKETQYF. The sequenced DNA: TGTGCCAGCAGCCAAGTTACGACAGGGAAAGAGACCCAGTACTTC.